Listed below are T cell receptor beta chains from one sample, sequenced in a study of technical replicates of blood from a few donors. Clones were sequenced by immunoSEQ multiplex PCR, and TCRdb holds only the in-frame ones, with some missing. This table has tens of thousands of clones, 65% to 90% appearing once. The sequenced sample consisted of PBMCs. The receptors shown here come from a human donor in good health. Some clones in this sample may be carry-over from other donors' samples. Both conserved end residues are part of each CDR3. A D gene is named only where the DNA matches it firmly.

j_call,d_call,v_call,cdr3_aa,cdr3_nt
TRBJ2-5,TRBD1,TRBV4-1,CASSLVGQGAGEQYF,TGCGCCAGCAGCCTCGTAGGACAGGGGGCTGGGGAGCAGTACTTC
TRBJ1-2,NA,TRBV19,CASSSATEFYGYTF,TGTGCCAGTAGTTCGGCCACAGAATTCTATGGCTACACCTTC
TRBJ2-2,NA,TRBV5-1,CASSSRAGVNTGELFF,TGCGCCAGCAGTTCGAGGGCAGGGGTAAACACCGGGGAGCTGTTTTTT
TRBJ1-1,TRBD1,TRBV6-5,CASSARQGSAFF,TGTGCCAGCAGTGCACGACAGGGATCAGCTTTCTTT
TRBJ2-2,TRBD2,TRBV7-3,CASSLTSGRDGGELFF,TGTGCCAGCAGCCTGACTAGCGGGAGGGACGGCGGGGAGCTGTTTTTT
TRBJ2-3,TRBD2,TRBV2,CAMSPGSGRHGTQYF,TGTGCCATGAGCCCCGGTAGCGGGAGGCATGGTACGCAGTATTTT
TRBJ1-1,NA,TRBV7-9,CASRGGANTEAFF,TGTGCCAGCAGGGGCGGGGCGAACACTGAAGCTTTCTTT
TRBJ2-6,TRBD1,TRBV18,CASSPGTATADVLTF,TGTGCCAGCTCACCAGGGACAGCAACAGCGGACGTCCTGACTTTC
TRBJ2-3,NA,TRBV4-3,CASSQVGNLATQYF,TGCGCCAGCAGCCAAGTGGGCAATCTAGCTACGCAGTATTTT
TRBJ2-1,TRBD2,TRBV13,CASSPPRTRTNEQFF,TGTGCCAGCAGCCCCCCCCGGACTAGAACCAATGAGCAGTTCTTC
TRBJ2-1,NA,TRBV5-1,CASSSQRGNEQFF,TGCGCCAGCAGCTCACAGAGGGGGAATGAGCAGTTCTTC
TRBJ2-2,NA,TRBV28,CASSLGSWAGELFF,TGTGCCAGCAGTCTCGGGAGTTGGGCGGGGGAGCTGTTTTTT
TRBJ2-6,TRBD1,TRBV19,CASSIPGQLFSGANVLTF,TGTGCCAGTAGTATCCCGGGACAGCTTTTCTCTGGGGCCAACGTCCTGACTTTC
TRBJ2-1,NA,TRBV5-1,CASSLAGGDRVGNEQFF,TGCGCCAGCAGCTTGGCGGGGGGGGACAGGGTGGGCAATGAGCAGTTCTTC
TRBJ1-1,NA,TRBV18,CASSIDSARNTEAFF,TGTGCCAGCTCAATCGACAGCGCCCGGAACACTGAAGCTTTCTTT